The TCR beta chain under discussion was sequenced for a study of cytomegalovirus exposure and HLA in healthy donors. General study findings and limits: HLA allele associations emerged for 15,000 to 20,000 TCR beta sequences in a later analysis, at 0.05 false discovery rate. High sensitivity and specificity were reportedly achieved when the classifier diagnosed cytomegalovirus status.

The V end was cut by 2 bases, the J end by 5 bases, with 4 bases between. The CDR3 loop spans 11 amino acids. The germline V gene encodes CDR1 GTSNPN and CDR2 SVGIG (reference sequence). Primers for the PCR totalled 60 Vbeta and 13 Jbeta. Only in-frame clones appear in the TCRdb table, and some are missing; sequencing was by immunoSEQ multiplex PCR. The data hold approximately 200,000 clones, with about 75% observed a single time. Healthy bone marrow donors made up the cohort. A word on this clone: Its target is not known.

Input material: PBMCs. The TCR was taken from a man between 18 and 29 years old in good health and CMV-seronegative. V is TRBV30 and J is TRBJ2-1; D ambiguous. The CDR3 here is CAWSPDNEQFF. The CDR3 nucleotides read TGTGCCTGGAGTCCGGACAATGAGCAGTTCTTC.